This TCR beta chain is from a study of T-cell memory formation after mild COVID-19. As for the study in general: Largely, the TCR clusters proved donor specific. Regarding the study as a whole: Mainly CM and EM harbored the contracting CD4+ clones; mainly EMRA harbored the CD8+ ones. Second-wave clones reaching peak frequency on day 37 lacked confirmed SARS-CoV-2 specificity.

The authors produced TCR alpha and TCR beta cDNA libraries with sample barcodes and UMIs by 5'RACE using constant-segment primers. MiXCR, applied by TCRdb to the 5' RACE reads, yields one record per CDR3 protein. The data show approximately 110,000 distinct CDR3 sequences, about 24% seen once. The table lists this clonotype with a few counts. Its antigen is as yet unknown. The CDR3 contains 19 residues. The V segment lost 0 bases and the J segment 0 bases; nucleotides outside the gene matches: 13. Germline V gene sequence: CDR1 SGHAT, CDR2 FQNNGV. The sample was PBMCs or a T cell subset sorted from them (not recorded which). The receptor comes from a man between 18 and 29 years old who had mild COVID-19 (a few samples of this study predate the infection). Cell type and time point are not known. The chain joins TRBV11-2 to TRBJ1-1; 7 bases match TRBD1. This chain's CDR3 is CASSLDPYRGFDMNTEAFF. The CDR3 coding sequence is TGTGCCAGCAGCTTAGATCCCTACAGGGGATTTGACATGAACACTGAAGCTTTCTTT.